The rows below give T cell receptor beta chains drawn from one sample of a study of blood T cell repertoires in COVID-19. Using immunoSEQ multiplex PCR, the repertoire was profiled, and TCRdb retains in-frame clones only, with some absent. This sample has 52,000 or so clones, with about 82% found just once. The material sequenced was peripheral blood. These receptors all come from a human donor in a cohort sampled during active COVID-19. CDR3s include the opening cysteine and the closing phenylalanine or tryptophan. Fields, in order: D gene, V gene, clone size, J gene, CDR3 DNA, CDR3 protein. A D gene is named only where the DNA matches it firmly. Not all rows give a size; the values are once, few, many and, for expanded clones, a class.

>.|TRBV4-2|.|TRBJ1-1
TGTGCCAGCAGCCAAGAAAGCCTTAAGGACAGCCCTTTCTTT
CASSQESLKDSPFF
>.|TRBV4-2|.|TRBJ1-2
TGTGCCAGCAGCCAAGATAGAGCGACTAACTATGGCTACACCTTC
CASSQDRATNYGYTF
>TRBD1|TRBV10-2|.|TRBJ2-1
TGCGCCAGCAGTGAGCCGGGACAGGGTGGCAATGAGCAGTTCTTC
CASSEPGQGGNEQFF
>.|TRBV5-1|.|TRBJ1-5
TGCGCCAGCAGCCCTACGGGAGATTTCAATCAGCCCCAGCATTTT
CASSPTGDFNQPQHF
>.|TRBV5-4|.|TRBJ1-5
TGTGCCAGCAGCTTAGGAGGGGATAGCAATCAGCCCCAGCATTTT
CASSLGGDSNQPQHF
>TRBD1|TRBV5-1|.|TRBJ2-7
TGCGCCAGCAGCTTGACGACAGGGGGCTCGCGAGAGCAGTACTTC
CASSLTTGGSREQYF
>TRBD1|TRBV5-1|few|TRBJ2-3
TGCGCCAGCAGCTTTACAGGGGCGGGAGATACGCAGTATTTT
CASSFTGAGDTQYF
>.|TRBV6-2/TRBV6-3|.|TRBJ1-5
TGTGCCAGCAGTTATTCAGGGTATAGCAATCAGCCCCAGCATTTT
CASSYSGYSNQPQHF
>.|TRBV18|.|TRBJ1-5
TGTGCCAGCTCACCGCAGGGTGGGGGCCGGTCCAATCAGCCCCAGCATTTT
CASSPQGGGRSNQPQHF
>TRBD1|TRBV30|few|TRBJ2-1
TGTGCCTGGATGGGCCGGGACAGGGCCTACAATGAGCAGTTCTTC
CAWMGRDRAYNEQFF
>.|TRBV4-3|.|TRBJ2-3
TGCGCCAGCAGCCAAGAGACTACCCCCGCCGCAGATACGCAGTATTTT
CASSQETTPAADTQYF
>.|TRBV28|.|TRBJ2-7
TGTGCCAGCAGTCTTAGCGGTACCTACGAGCAGTACTTC
CASSLSGTYEQYF
>.|TRBV6-2/TRBV6-3|.|TRBJ2-2
TGTGCCAGCAGCTCCGGACAACAAAGGTCTGGGGAGCTGTTTTTT
CASSSGQQRSGELFF
>.|TRBV4-1|.|TRBJ2-7
TGCGCCAGCAGCCTCGGGTCGGAATTTGGGTCCTACGAGCAGTACTTC
CASSLGSEFGSYEQYF
>.|TRBV6-5|.|TRBJ2-1
TGTGCCAGCAGACCCGGGACTTATTACAATGAGCAGTTCTTC
CASRPGTYYNEQFF
>.|TRBV29-1|once|TRBJ1-1
TGCAGCGTTACGGCAGGGGTTATGAACACTGAAGCTTTCTTT
CSVTAGVMNTEAFF
>TRBD1|TRBV19|medium-sized|TRBJ2-1
TGTGCCAGTAGCATGGGTTGGGGACAGGGATACAATGAGCAGTTCTTC
CASSMGWGQGYNEQFF
>TRBD1|TRBV28|.|TRBJ1-1
TGTGCCAGCAATTCCCTGAGGGGGCGTTGGACTGAAGCTTTCTTT
CASNSLRGRWTEAFF
>TRBD2|TRBV6-1|.|TRBJ2-1
TGTGCCAGCAGTGAAGCGCTTCTAGCGGGCTATGAGCAGTTCTTC
CASSEALLAGYEQFF
>.|TRBV28|.|TRBJ2-7
TGTGCCAGCAGATCCGGACAGTCAGCCTACGAGCAGTACTTC
CASRSGQSAYEQYF
>.|TRBV9|.|TRBJ2-4
TGTGCCAGCAGCGTAGTGGAGGATGGAAACATTCAGTACTTC
CASSVVEDGNIQYF
>.|TRBV6-4|once|TRBJ2-3
TGTGCCAGCAGGATCGACAGGCTCACAGATACGCAGTATTTT
CASRIDRLTDTQYF